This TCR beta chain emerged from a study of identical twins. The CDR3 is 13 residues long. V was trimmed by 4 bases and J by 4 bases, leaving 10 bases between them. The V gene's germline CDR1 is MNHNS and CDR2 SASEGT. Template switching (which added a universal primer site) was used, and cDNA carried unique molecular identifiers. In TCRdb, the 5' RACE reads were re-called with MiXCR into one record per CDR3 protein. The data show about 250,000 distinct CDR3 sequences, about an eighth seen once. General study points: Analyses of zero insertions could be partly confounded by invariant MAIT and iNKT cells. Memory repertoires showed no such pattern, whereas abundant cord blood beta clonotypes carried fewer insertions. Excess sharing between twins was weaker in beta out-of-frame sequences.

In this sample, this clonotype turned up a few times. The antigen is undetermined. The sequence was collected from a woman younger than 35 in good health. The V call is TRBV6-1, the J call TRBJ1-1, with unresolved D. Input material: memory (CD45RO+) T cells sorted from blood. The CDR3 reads CASSVEFSTEAFF. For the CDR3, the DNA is TGTGCCAGCAGTGTTGAGTTTAGCACTGAAGCTTTCTTT.